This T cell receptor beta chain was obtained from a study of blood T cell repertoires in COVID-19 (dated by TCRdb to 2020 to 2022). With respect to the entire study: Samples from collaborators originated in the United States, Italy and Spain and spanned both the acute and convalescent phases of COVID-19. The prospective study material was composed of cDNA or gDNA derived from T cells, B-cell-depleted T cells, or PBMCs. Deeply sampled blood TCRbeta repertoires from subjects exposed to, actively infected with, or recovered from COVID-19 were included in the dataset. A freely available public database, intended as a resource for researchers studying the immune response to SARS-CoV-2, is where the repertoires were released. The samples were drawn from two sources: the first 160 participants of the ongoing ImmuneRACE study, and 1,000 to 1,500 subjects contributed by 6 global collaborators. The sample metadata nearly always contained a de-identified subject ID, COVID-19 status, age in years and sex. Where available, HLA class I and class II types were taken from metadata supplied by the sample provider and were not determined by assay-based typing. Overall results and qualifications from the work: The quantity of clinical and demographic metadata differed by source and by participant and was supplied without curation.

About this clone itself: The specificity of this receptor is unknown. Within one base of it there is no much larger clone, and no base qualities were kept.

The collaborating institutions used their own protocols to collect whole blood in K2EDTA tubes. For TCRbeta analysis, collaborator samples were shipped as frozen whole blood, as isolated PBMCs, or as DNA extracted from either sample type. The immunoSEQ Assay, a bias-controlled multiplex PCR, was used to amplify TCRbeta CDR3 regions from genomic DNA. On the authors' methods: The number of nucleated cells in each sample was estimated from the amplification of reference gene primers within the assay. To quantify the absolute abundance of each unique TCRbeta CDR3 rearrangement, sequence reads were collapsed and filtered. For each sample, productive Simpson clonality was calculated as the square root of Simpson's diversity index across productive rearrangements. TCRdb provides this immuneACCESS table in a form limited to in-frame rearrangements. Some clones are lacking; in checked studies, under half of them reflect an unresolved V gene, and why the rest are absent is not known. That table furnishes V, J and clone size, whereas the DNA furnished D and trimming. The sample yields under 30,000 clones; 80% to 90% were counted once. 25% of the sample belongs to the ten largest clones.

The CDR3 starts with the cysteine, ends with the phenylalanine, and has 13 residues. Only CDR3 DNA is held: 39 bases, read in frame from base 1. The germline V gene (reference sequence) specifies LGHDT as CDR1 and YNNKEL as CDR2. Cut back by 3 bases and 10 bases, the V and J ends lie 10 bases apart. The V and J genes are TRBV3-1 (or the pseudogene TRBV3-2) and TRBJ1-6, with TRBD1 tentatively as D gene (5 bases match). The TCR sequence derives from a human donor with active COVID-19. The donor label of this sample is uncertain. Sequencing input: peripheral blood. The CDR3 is CASSQGGSSPLHF. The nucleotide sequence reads TGTGCCAGCAGCCAGGGGGGTAGCTCACCCCTCCACTTT.